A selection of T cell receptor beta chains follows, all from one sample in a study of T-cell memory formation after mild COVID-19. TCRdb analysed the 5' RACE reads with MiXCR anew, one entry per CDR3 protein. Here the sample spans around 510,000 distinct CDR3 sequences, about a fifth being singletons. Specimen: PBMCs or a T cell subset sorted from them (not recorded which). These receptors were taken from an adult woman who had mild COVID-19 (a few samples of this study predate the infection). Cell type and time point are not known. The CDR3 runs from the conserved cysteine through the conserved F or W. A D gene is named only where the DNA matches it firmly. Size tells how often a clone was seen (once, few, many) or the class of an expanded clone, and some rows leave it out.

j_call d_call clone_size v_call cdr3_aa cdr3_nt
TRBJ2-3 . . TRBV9 CASSVGGDVAQYF TGTGCCAGCAGCGTAGGGGGGGACGTGGCGCAGTATTTT
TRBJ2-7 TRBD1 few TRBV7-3 CASSTGVGYEQYF TGTGCCAGCAGCACAGGGGTCGGCTACGAGCAGTACTTC
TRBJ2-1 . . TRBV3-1 CASSPPQWDIGNEQFF TGTGCCAGCAGCCCCCCCCAGTGGGACATAGGAAATGAGCAGTTCTTC
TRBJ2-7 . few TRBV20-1 CSVEGGTRPTKQYF TGCAGTGTCGAGGGGGGGACACGTCCTACGAAGCAGTACTTC
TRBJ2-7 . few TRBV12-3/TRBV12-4 CASSFPGGHQYF TGTGCCAGCAGTTTTCCCGGGGGACACCAGTACTTC
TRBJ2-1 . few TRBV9 CASSVGWLADSYNEQFF TGTGCCAGCAGCGTAGGGTGGTTAGCGGACTCCTACAATGAGCAGTTCTTC
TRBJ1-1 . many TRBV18 CASSPSGRQNTEAFF TGTGCCAGCTCACCGTCCGGGAGGCAGAACACTGAAGCTTTCTTT
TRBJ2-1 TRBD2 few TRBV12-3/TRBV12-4 CASRNGLAGDEQFF TGTGCCAGCAGGAACGGACTAGCGGGAGATGAGCAGTTCTTC
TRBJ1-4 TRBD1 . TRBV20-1 CSASAGGLNEKLFF TGCAGTGCTAGTGCAGGGGGACTTAATGAAAAACTGTTTTTT
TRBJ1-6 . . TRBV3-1 CASSLTVSYNSPLHF TGTGCCAGCAGTCTGACAGTTTCTTATAATTCACCCCTCCACTTT
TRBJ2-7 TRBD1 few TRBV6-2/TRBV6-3 CASRQGAFYEQYF TGTGCCAGCAGACAGGGGGCATTCTACGAGCAGTACTTC
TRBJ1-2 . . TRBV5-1 CASSLGSPAYGYTF TGCGCCAGCAGCTTGGGGAGTCCGGCCTATGGCTACACCTTC
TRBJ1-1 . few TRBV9 CASSVAGSMNTEAFF TGTGCCAGCAGCGTAGCGGGGAGCATGAACACTGAAGCTTTCTTT
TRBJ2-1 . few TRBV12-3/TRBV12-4 CASSPSPSLFGNEQFF TGTGCCAGCAGCCCATCCCCTAGCCTCTTCGGGAATGAGCAGTTCTTC
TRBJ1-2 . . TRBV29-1 CSVVDTRAATNYGYTF TGCAGCGTTGTTGACACCCGAGCAGCAACTAACTATGGCTACACCTTC
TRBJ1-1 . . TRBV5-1 CASSLNVPTEAFF TGCGCCAGCAGCTTGAACGTCCCCACTGAAGCTTTCTTT
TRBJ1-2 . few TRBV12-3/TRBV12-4 CASITLRAKGNYGYTF TGTGCCAGCATAACACTCCGGGCCAAGGGTAACTATGGCTACACCTTC
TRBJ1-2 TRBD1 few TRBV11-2 CASSSIRGPLVSYTF TGTGCCAGCAGTTCCATCAGGGGGCCCCTAGTAAGCTACACCTTC
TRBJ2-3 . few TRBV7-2 CASSLNRASTDTQYF TGTGCCAGCAGCTTAAACCGGGCTAGCACAGATACGCAGTATTTT
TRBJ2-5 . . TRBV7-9 CASSLLALASQETQYF TGTGCCAGCAGCTTATTGGCACTAGCAAGCCAAGAGACCCAGTACTTC
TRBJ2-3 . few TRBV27 CASSLTVAPTDTQYF TGTGCCAGCAGTTTAACGGTAGCCCCCACAGATACGCAGTATTTT
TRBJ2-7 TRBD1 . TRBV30 CAWSAAGTGSIAEYF TGTGCCTGGAGTGCGGCCGGGACAGGGAGCATTGCGGAGTACTTC
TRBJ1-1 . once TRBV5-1 CASSIRGQQNTEAFF TGCGCCAGCAGCATACGGGGGCAGCAGAACACTGAAGCTTTCTTT
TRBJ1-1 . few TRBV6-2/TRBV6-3 CASSYSTVTMNTEAFF TGTGCCAGCAGTTACTCGACGGTCACGATGAACACTGAAGCTTTCTTT
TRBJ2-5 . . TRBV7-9 CASSRPQDREETQYF TGTGCCAGCAGCCGTCCGCAGGACAGAGAAGAGACCCAGTACTTC
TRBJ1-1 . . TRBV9 CASSVGGELNTEAFF TGTGCCAGCAGCGTAGGTGGGGAACTAAACACTGAAGCTTTCTTT
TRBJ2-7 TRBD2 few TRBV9 CASSPSTSGSYSYEQYF TGTGCCAGCAGCCCATCGACTAGCGGGAGCTACTCCTACGAGCAGTACTTC
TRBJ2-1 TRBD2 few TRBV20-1 CSADGLGADSYNEQFF TGCAGTGCTGATGGACTAGGCGCTGACTCCTACAATGAGCAGTTCTTC
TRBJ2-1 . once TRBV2 CASSVDLNDEQFF TGTGCCAGCAGTGTGGACCTGAACGATGAGCAGTTCTTC
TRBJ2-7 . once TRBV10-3 CALSESRRGSYEQYF TGTGCCCTCAGTGAGTCGAGGAGGGGTTCCTACGAGCAGTACTTC
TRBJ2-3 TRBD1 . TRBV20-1 CSAARRTGGADTQYF TGCAGTGCTGCTCGCCGCACAGGGGGCGCAGATACGCAGTATTTT
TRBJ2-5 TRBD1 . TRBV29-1 CSVAGTDQETQYF TGCAGCGTCGCCGGGACAGACCAAGAGACCCAGTACTTC
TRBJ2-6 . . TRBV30 CAWSVRRSGANVLTF TGTGCCTGGAGTGTACGGAGATCTGGGGCCAACGTCCTGACTTTC
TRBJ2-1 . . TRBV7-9 CASSTPGLQAYNEQFF TGTGCCAGCAGCACCCCGGGACTCCAAGCCTACAATGAGCAGTTCTTC
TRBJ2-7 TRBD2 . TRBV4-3 CASSQDVLSGRPDEQYF TGCGCCAGCAGCCAAGACGTCCTTAGCGGGAGACCGGACGAGCAGTACTTC
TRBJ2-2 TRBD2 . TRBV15 CATSRGLAGRNTGELFF TGTGCCACCAGCAGAGGACTAGCGGGGCGGAACACCGGGGAGCTGTTTTTT
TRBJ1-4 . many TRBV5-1 CASSLSGRTNEKLFF TGCGCCAGCAGCCTCTCGGGAAGAACTAATGAAAAACTGTTTTTT
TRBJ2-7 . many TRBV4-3 CASSPGLGPPYEQYF TGCGCCAGCAGCCCGGGGTTGGGCCCTCCCTACGAGCAGTACTTC
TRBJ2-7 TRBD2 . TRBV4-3 CASSQVAGGNSYEQYF TGCGCCAGCAGCCAAGTAGCGGGAGGGAACTCCTACGAGCAGTACTTC
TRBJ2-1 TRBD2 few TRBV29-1 CSVTWTSRYNEQFF TGCAGCGTGACCTGGACTAGCAGATACAATGAGCAGTTCTTC
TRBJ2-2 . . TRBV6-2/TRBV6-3 CASTQSRAGELFF TGTGCCAGCACACAGAGCCGGGCCGGGGAGCTGTTTTTT
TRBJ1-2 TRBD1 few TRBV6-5 CASRTAQGRSYGYTF TGTGCCAGCAGAACTGCACAGGGGAGGAGCTATGGCTACACCTTC
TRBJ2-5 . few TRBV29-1 CSVGDWEEETQYF TGCAGCGTTGGAGACTGGGAAGAGGAGACCCAGTACTTC
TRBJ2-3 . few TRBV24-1 CATSDLEGRDTDTQYF TGTGCCACCAGTGATTTAGAGGGCAGAGACACAGATACGCAGTATTTT
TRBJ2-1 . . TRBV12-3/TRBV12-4 CASMRFISYNEQFF TGTGCCAGCATGCGGTTTATCTCATACAATGAGCAGTTCTTC
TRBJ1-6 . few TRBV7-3 CASSLTSNSPLHF TGTGCCAGCAGCTTAACCTCAAATTCACCCCTCCACTTT
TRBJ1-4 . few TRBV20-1 CSARPVRVVNEKLFF TGCAGTGCTAGACCCGTCAGGGTTGTTAATGAAAAACTGTTTTTT